There are many counts of the clone carrying this T cell receptor (beta chain). Antigen unknown. The V end was cut by 0 bases, the J end by 6 bases, with 12 bases between. Germline loops: CDR1 MRHNA, CDR2 SNTAGT. This CDR3 is 15 amino acids long. This record comes from a study of cytomegalovirus exposure and HLA in healthy donors. Here immunoSEQ multiplex PCR was the method, and the copy in TCRdb shows in-frame clones only, minus some. The sample shows tens of thousands of clones, around four fifths of them seen only once. Notes on the study in general: Both high specificity and high sensitivity reportedly marked the classifier's diagnosis of cytomegalovirus status. The CMV antigen specificity of three CMV-associated chains was confirmed through in vitro analysis. Among TCR sequences, most were rare, though some public TCRs appeared in many donors. Overall, about 160 TCR beta chains were annotated as cytomegalovirus-associated.

The sequencing input was PBMCs. The origin of this receptor is a man between 25 and 39 years old in good health and CMV-seronegative. The rearrangement uses TRBV6-4 and TRBJ2-1; D unclear. CDR3 region: CASSDSILDTNEQFF. DNA for the CDR3: TGTGCCAGCAGTGACTCGATTCTCGACACCAATGAGCAGTTCTTC.